What follows are 27 T cell receptor beta chains derived from one specimen sequenced in a study of blood T cell repertoires in COVID-19. TCRdb keeps only in-frame clones here, not all; method: immunoSEQ multiplex PCR. The top ten clones hold around 5% of a sample with 50,000 to 75,000 clones, 65% to 80% of them seen once. Sequencing was carried out using peripheral blood. These TCRs come from a human donor in a cohort sampled during active COVID-19.

The V call is TRBV9, the J call TRBJ2-1; 10 bases match TRBD2. With 0 bases clipped from V and 6 bases from J, the junction kept 12 bases outside the gene matches. Germline V CDR1 and CDR2: SGDLS, YYNGEE. The CDR3 runs 18 residues. CDR3 sequence: CASSVETRGLAGGNEQFF. In DNA, the CDR3 is TGTGCCAGCAGCGTAGAGACCAGAGGGTTAGCGGGGGGCAATGAGCAGTTCTTC.

The V gene is TRBV19, the J gene TRBJ2-3; 7 positions agree with TRBD1. The CDR3 covers 15 residues. V gave up 3 bases and J gave up 0 bases; unmatched junction bases: 3. Germline-derived CDR1 and CDR2 are LNHDA and SQIVND (reference sequence). Here the CDR3 DNA reads TGTGCCAGTAGTATCCCCAGGGGGAGCACAGATACGCAGTATTTT. Translating gives CASSIPRGSTDTQYF.

This clone was seen just once. The chain carries TRBV13 and TRBJ2-6; 9 positions agree with TRBD1. The CDR3 totals 19 residues. CDR1 PRHDT and CDR2 FYEKMQ come from the germline V gene (reference sequence). Trimming removed 1 base from V and 4 bases from J; junction bases left unmatched: 11. DNA for the CDR3: TGTGCCAGCAGCTTAGCGCCGGGACAGGGACCAGGAGGGGCCAACGTCCTGACTTTC. It translates to CASSLAPGQGPGGANVLTF.

The chain has TRBV30 and TRBJ1-1; no clear D. The CDR3 covers 16 residues. CDR1 and CDR2 from the germline V gene are GTSNPN and SVGIG (reference sequence). The germline V and J ends were trimmed by 0 bases and 4 bases, with 18 bases remaining between them. CDR3 DNA: TGTGCCTGGAGTGTACTCGGGGTATCGGGTTCCACTGAAGCTTTCTTT. This encodes CAWSVLGVSGSTEAFF.

The chain employs TRBV5-6 and TRBJ1-5, with 10 bases lining up with TRBD1. This CDR3 comprises 15 residues. V lost 4 bases and J lost 3; bases outside the gene matches: 4. The germline CDR1 and CDR2 sequences are SGHDT and YYEEEE. DNA of the CDR3: TGTGCCAGCAGCGCCGGGACAGGGGACAATCAGCCCCAGCATTTT. Amino acid sequence: CASSAGTGDNQPQHF.

In nucleotides, the CDR3 is TGTGCCAGCAGCCTCCTTAGCGGGGGGGCCGTTGAGCAGTTCTTC. Its protein product is CASSLLSGGAVEQFF. V and J are TRBV3-1 (or the pseudogene TRBV3-2) and TRBJ2-1; 11 nucleotides line up with TRBD2. In germline, CDR1 is LGHDT, CDR2 YNNKEL (reference sequence). The CDR3 loop spans 15 amino acids. Trimming cost V 4 bases and J 9 bases; bases outside gene matches: 8.

The chain uses TRBV19 and TRBJ2-1, with D possibly being TRBD1 (6 bases). The CDR3 consists of 15 residues. V gave up 7 bases and J gave up 7 bases, with 20 bases separating them. In germline, CDR1 is LNHDA, CDR2 SQIVND (reference sequence). The CDR3 bases are TGTGCCAGTACCAAAATCTCAGGGGTATGGAATGAGCAGTTCTTC. It specifies CASTKISGVWNEQFF.

This clone was detected a few times. V and J are TRBV29-1 and TRBJ1-2; D possibly corresponds to TRBD1 (5 bases). Trimming stripped 3 bases from V and 5 bases from J, with 7 bases between. CDR3 length: 11 amino acids. From germline, CDR1 is SQVTM and CDR2 ANQGSEA. CDR3 bases: TGCAGCGTTGACGCAGGGTATGGCTACACCTTC. Its protein product is CSVDAGYGYTF.

The CDR3 region has the DNA TGTGCCAGCAGTCCAAACCCCGGGACAGGCCCGAAACAAGGTGAAGCTTTCTTT. This encodes CASSPNPGTGPKQGEAFF. The chain combines TRBV28 with TRBJ1-1, with 8 bases identical to TRBD1. Trimming removed 5 bases from V and 7 bases from J; junction bases left unmatched: 21. CDR3 length: 18 amino acids. The germline CDR1 and CDR2 sequences are MDHEN and SYDVKM.

The J gene is TRBJ1-6, the V gene TRBV5-1, with D uncertain. The germline gives CDR1 SGHRS, CDR2 YFSETQ. The V end was cut by 0 bases, the J end by 6 bases, with 4 bases between. CDR3 size: 13 residues. The CDR3 is CASSLDSNSPLHF. The CDR3 nucleotides are TGCGCCAGCAGCTTGGACAGTAATTCACCCCTCCACTTT.

The genes are TRBV7-2 and TRBJ1-4, with D perhaps TRBD1 (5 bases). The length of the CDR3 is 16 residues. V was clipped by 1 base and J by 8 bases, with 17 bases between them. Germline-derived CDR1 and CDR2 are SGHTA and FQGNSA. In nucleotides, the CDR3 is TGTGCCAGCAGCTTAGAGGGCCAGGGCGCCGGAGAAAAACTGTTTTTT. Encoded protein: CASSLEGQGAGEKLFF.

This CDR3 is CASSPGQSSGNTIYF. The CDR3 coding sequence is TGTGCCAGCAGCCCGGGACAGAGCTCTGGAAACACCATATATTTT. This chain uses TRBV28 with TRBJ1-3; TRBD1 matches 7 bases. V was clipped by 6 bases and J by 0 bases; unmatched bases: 5. Germline V gene data show CDR1 as MDHEN and CDR2 as SYDVKM. The CDR3 totals 15 residues.

The chain uses TRBV24-1 and TRBJ2-5; D is perhaps TRBD1 (6 bases). V lost 4 bases, J lost 5 bases, and 13 bases lay in between. The CDR3 loop spans 14 amino acids. Germline V CDR1 and CDR2: KGHDR, SFDVKD. The CDR3 DNA is TGTGCCACCAGTGACCCCACAGGGATTGAGACCCAGTACTTC. It translates to CATSDPTGIETQYF.

The CDR3 reads CASSSSGWHEQFF. DNA of the CDR3: TGTGCCAGCAGCTCTAGCGGGTGGCATGAGCAGTTCTTC. The chain carries TRBV13 and TRBJ2-1; 8 bases map to TRBD2. Germline values: CDR1 PRHDT, CDR2 FYEKMQ (reference sequence). CDR3 length: 13 amino acids. Losses at the gene ends were 4 bases for V and 8 bases for J; bases not matched to a gene: 4.

The rearrangement uses TRBV3-1 (or the pseudogene TRBV3-2) and TRBJ2-3; 9 nucleotides line up with TRBD2. CDR3 length: 15 amino acids. The J segment lost 3 bases and the V segment lost 5 bases, leaving 6 bases of the junction unmatched. From germline, CDR1 is LGHDT and CDR2 YNNKEL (reference sequence). The CDR3: CASSSLAGLTDTQYF. CDR3 nucleotide sequence: TGTGCCAGCAGCTCCCTAGCGGGGTTGACAGATACGCAGTATTTT.

This chain joins TRBV9 and TRBJ2-7; the match to TRBD2 covers 13 bases. Looked up from germline, CDR1 is SGDLS and CDR2 is YYNGEE. The V gene end was trimmed by 4 bases and the J gene end by 7 bases; junction bases not matched to a gene: 8. CDR3 length equals 15 residues. The CDR3 coding sequence is TGTGCCAGCAGCCTGGGGACTAGCGGGGTATGGGAGCAGTACTTC. Its protein is CASSLGTSGVWEQYF.

The chain links TRBV6-2 or TRBV6-3 to TRBJ2-2; 8 positions agree with TRBD2. The CDR3 covers 15 residues. The V and J ends lost 2 bases and 3 bases, in that order; junction bases with no gene match: 2. Germline CDR1 is MNHEY and CDR2 is SVGEGT. Here the CDR3 reads CASSYLSGDTGELFF. The CDR3, as DNA: TGTGCCAGCAGTTACCTTAGCGGGGACACCGGGGAGCTGTTTTTT.

The gene calls are TRBV3-1 (or the pseudogene TRBV3-2) and TRBJ2-1; maybe TRBD1 (5 bases). V was pared by 4 bases and J by 7 bases, with 14 bases between. The germline CDR1 and CDR2 sequences are LGHDT and YNNKEL (reference sequence). This CDR3 is 14 amino acids long. CDR3 amino acids: CASSLSRQRNEQFF. DNA for the CDR3: TGTGCCAGCAGCCTATCCCGACAGAGAAATGAGCAGTTCTTC.

V usage is TRBV6-5 and J usage is TRBJ1-3; D ambiguous. Looked up from germline, CDR1 is MNHEY and CDR2 is SVGAGI. There are 16 residues in the CDR3. The V and J ends lost 0 bases and 4 bases respectively, with 13 bases between them. The CDR3, as DNA: TGTGCCAGCAGTTACTCGGAGGGTACGGCGGGAAACACCATATATTTT. Translation: CASSYSEGTAGNTIYF.

The chain recombines TRBV11-2 with TRBJ1-2, with unresolved D. The germline V and J ends were trimmed by 1 base and 6 bases, with 15 bases remaining between them. The CDR3 consists of 15 residues. Germline lookup yields CDR1 SGHAT and CDR2 FQNNGV. The CDR3 bases are TGTGCCAGCAGCTTAGCCCGTCTAGGGAGTGATGGCTACACCTTC. It is translated as CASSLARLGSDGYTF.

This chain uses TRBV5-1 with TRBJ2-7; 8 bases map to TRBD2. Trimming took 0 bases from V and 1 from J; bases not matched to a gene: 6. Looked up from germline, CDR1 is SGHRS and CDR2 is YFSETQ. The CDR3 is 16 amino acids. CDR3 region: CASSLASSGGSYEQYF. DNA for the CDR3: TGCGCCAGCAGCTTGGCGTCCAGCGGGGGTTCCTACGAGCAGTACTTC.

This chain uses TRBV19 with TRBJ1-4, with D unresolved. CDR1 and CDR2 (germline): LNHDA, SQIVND (reference sequence). The CDR3 spans 14 residues. Trimming removed 6 bases at V and 6 bases at J, with 14 bases between. DNA for the CDR3: TGTGCCAGTAGAAACATTGGTGAGGATGAAAAACTGTTTTTT. Encoded protein: CASRNIGEDEKLFF. Variable domain in full (rest from reference TRBV19 and TRBJ1-4): DGGITQSPKYLFRKEGQNVTLSCEQNLNHDAMYWYRQDPGQGLRLIYYSQIVNDFQKGDIAEGYSVSREKKESFPLTVTSAQKNPTAFYLCASRNIGEDEKLFFGSGTQLSVL.

The chain carries TRBV5-4 and TRBJ2-5; possible D gene TRBD1, 6 bases. This CDR3 is built from 15 residues. In germline, CDR1 is SGHNT, CDR2 YYREEE (reference sequence). Trimming took off 1 base at V and 0 bases at J, with 10 bases between the two ends. The CDR3 protein is CASSLISGDQETQYF. In DNA, the CDR3 is TGTGCCAGCAGCTTGATCTCAGGGGACCAAGAGACCCAGTACTTC.

This clone came up a few times. In nucleotides, the CDR3 is TGTGCCAGCAGCTTCTCAGGGGGTAGCAATCAGCCCCAGCATTTT. Protein sequence: CASSFSGGSNQPQHF. V and J are TRBV7-2 and TRBJ1-5, with TRBD1 identical over 7 bases. Germline trimming cut 3 bases from V and 0 bases from J; bases unmatched to any gene: 2. Germline V gene lookup returns CDR1 SGHTA and CDR2 FQGNSA. The CDR3 runs to 15 residues. Based on the CDR3 plus reference TRBV7-2 and TRBJ1-5, the full variable domain is GAGVSQSPSNKVTEKGKDVELRCDPISGHTALYWYRQSLGQGLEFLIYFQGNSAPDKSGLPSDRFSAERTGGSVSTLTIQRTQQEDSAVYLCASSFSGGSNQPQHFGDGTRLSIL.

The rearrangement joins TRBV5-1 to TRBJ2-3; 9 bases map to TRBD2. Germline values: CDR1 SGHRS, CDR2 YFSETQ. V shed 3 bases and J 5 bases; nucleotides not matched to a gene: 10. The CDR3 is 16 amino acids. The CDR3 loop is CASSYEVAGAVDTQYF. The CDR3 nucleotides read TGCGCCAGCAGCTACGAAGTAGCGGGGGCGGTAGATACGCAGTATTTT.

The genes are TRBV30 and TRBJ1-3; D is unresolved. Trimming took off 6 bases at V and 0 bases at J, with 12 bases between the two ends. Germline loops: CDR1 GTSNPN, CDR2 SVGIG (reference sequence). The CDR3 runs to 14 residues. The CDR3 region is CACPADGSGNTIYF. The CDR3 bases are TGTGCCTGCCCCGCGGATGGCTCTGGAAACACCATATATTTT.

The chain uses TRBV3-1 (or the pseudogene TRBV3-2) and TRBJ2-7; the match to TRBD2 covers 8 bases. After removal of 1 base from V and 9 bases from J, the junction contained 8 bases not matched to a gene. The CDR3 covers 14 residues. Germline V gene sequence: CDR1 LGHDT, CDR2 YNNKEL (reference sequence). CDR3 DNA sequence: TGTGCCAGCAGCCAAGCCAGCGGGGGAAGTTTGCAGTACTTC. Protein: CASSQASGGSLQYF.